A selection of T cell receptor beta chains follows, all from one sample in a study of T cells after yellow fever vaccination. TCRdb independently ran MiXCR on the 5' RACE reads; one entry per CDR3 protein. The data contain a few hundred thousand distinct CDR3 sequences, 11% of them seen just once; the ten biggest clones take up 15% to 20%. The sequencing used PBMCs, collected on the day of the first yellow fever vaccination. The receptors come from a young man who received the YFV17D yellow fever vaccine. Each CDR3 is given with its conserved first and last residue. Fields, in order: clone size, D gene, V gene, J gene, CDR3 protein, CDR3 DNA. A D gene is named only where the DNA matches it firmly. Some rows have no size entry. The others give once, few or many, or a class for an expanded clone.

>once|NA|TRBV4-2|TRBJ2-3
CASGWTANTDTQYF
TGTGCCAGCGGATGGACAGCCAACACAGATACGCAGTATTTT
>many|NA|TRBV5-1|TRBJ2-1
CASSLQINEQFF
TGCGCCAGCAGTTTACAGATCAATGAGCAGTTCTTC
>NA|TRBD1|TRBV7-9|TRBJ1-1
CASSRRQGVLNTEAFF
TGTGCCAGCAGCAGGCGACAGGGGGTTTTGAACACTGAAGCTTTCTTT
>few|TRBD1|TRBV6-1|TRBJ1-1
CASRRRQGSNTEAFF
TGTGCCAGCAGGAGAAGACAGGGAAGTAACACTGAAGCTTTCTTT
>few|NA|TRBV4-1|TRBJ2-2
CASSPPGLNTGELFF
TGCGCCAGCAGCCCGCCAGGTCTGAACACCGGGGAGCTGTTTTTT
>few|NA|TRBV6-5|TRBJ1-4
CASSYGGATNEKLFF
TGTGCCAGCAGTTATGGGGGTGCAACTAATGAAAAACTGTTTTTT
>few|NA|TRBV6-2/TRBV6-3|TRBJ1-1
CASSYAGAEAFF
TGTGCCAGCAGTTACGCAGGGGCAGAAGCTTTCTTT
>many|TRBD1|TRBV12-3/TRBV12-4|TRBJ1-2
CASSWDSNGYTF
TGTGCCAGCAGTTGGGACAGTAATGGCTACACCTTC
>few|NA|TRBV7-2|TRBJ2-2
CASSLSRTGPNTGELFF
TGTGCCAGCAGCTTAAGTAGGACGGGGCCGAACACCGGGGAGCTGTTTTTT
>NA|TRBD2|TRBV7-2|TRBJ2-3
CASSLVRGGTTDTQYF
TGTGCCAGCAGCTTAGTGCGCGGGGGAACCACAGATACGCAGTATTTT
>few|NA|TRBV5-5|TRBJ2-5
CAPLGVSETQYF
TGTGCCCCCCTGGGAGTATCGGAGACCCAGTACTTC
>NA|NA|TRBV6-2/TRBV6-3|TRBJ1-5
CASSYSIPRPQHF
TGTGCCAGCAGTTACTCGATTCCTCGACCCCAGCATTTT
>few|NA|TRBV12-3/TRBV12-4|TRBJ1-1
CASSLDTFNTEAFF
TGTGCCAGCAGTTTGGATACCTTCAACACTGAAGCTTTCTTT
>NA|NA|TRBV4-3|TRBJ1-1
CASSQGGWAAEAFF
TGCGCCAGCAGCCAAGGGGGGTGGGCCGCTGAAGCTTTCTTT
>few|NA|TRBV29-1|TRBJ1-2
CSVEGTERTNYGYTF
TGCAGCGTTGAAGGTACGGAGCGGACTAACTATGGCTACACCTTC
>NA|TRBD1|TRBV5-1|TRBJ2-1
CASRTTGTGNNEQFF
TGCGCCAGCAGAACGACCGGGACAGGCAACAATGAGCAGTTCTTC
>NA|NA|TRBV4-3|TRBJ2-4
CASSHKGSAKNIQYF
TGCGCCAGCAGCCACAAGGGATCTGCCAAAAACATTCAGTACTTC
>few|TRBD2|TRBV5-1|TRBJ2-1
CASSTRLAGNEQFF
TGCGCCAGCAGCACCCGACTAGCGGGCAATGAGCAGTTCTTC
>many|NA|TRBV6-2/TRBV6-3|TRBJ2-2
CASSYWLGTGELFF
TGTGCCAGCAGTTATTGGTTGGGTACCGGGGAGCTGTTTTTT
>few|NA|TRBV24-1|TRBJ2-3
CATRGRGTDTQYF
TGTGCCACCAGGGGGCGGGGAACAGATACGCAGTATTTT
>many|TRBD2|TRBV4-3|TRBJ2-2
CASSQTASGGYLAGELFF
TGCGCCAGCAGCCAAACGGCTAGCGGGGGGTACCTGGCCGGGGAGCTGTTTTTT
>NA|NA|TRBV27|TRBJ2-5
CASTTGGAETQYF
TGTGCCAGCACCACAGGAGGGGCAGAGACCCAGTACTTC
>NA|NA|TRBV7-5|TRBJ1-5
CISVPDRWGHQPQHF
NA
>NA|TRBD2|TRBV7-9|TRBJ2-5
CASRPGRAAGEKETQYF
TGTGCCAGCAGACCAGGGCGGGCAGCGGGGGAGAAAGAGACCCAGTACTTC
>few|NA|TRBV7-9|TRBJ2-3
CASSPVGGGEDTQYF
TGTGCCAGCAGCCCCGTTGGGGGTGGTGAAGATACGCAGTATTTT
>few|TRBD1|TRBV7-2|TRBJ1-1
CASSGRDRGNTEAFF
TGTGCCAGCAGCGGCCGGGACAGGGGAAACACTGAAGCTTTCTTT
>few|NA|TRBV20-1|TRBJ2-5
CSARQGIRETQYF
TGCAGTGCAAGGCAGGGGATTAGGGAGACCCAGTACTTC
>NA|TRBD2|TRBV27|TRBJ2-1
CASSSSGGANEQFF
TGTGCCAGCAGTTCTAGCGGGGGGGCAAATGAGCAGTTCTTC
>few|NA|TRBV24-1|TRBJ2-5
CATSDPQSAGETQYF
TGTGCCACCAGTGACCCCCAATCCGCCGGGGAGACCCAGTACTTC
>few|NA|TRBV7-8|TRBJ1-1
CASSPKRRGFNTEAFF
TGTGCCAGCAGCCCCAAGAGACGGGGGTTCAACACTGAAGCTTTCTTT
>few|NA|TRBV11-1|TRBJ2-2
CASSLNWLATSGGANTGELFF
TGTGCCAGCAGCTTAAATTGGCTGGCGACTAGTGGGGGAGCGAACACCGGGGAGCTGTTTTTT
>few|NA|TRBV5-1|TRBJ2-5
CASSWGPSGQETQYF
TGCGCCAGCAGCTGGGGCCCGAGTGGCCAAGAGACCCAGTACTTC
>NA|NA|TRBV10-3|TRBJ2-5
CAISESRPRPGETQYF
TGTGCCATCAGTGAGTCCCGACCGCGGCCGGGGGAGACCCAGTACTTC
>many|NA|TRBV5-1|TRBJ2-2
CASSLGLMGAGELFF
TGCGCCAGCAGCTTGGGCCTAATGGGGGCCGGGGAGCTGTTTTTT
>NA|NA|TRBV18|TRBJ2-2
CASSTGIPGELFF
TGTGCCAGCTCAACAGGGATTCCCGGGGAGCTGTTTTTT
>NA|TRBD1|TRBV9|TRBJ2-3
CASSASGTGTDTQYF
TGTGCCAGCAGCGCCTCCGGGACAGGGACCGATACGCAGTATTTT
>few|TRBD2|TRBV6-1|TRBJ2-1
CASSRLAGSLHNEQFF
TGTGCCAGCAGCAGACTAGCGGGGTCCCTCCACAATGAGCAGTTCTTC
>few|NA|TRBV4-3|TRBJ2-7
CASSQWLGAPEQYF
TGCGCCAGCAGCCAATGGCTTGGGGCTCCCGAGCAGTACTTC
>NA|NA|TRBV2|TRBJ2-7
CASSESDWSYEQYF
TGTGCCAGCAGTGAGTCGGACTGGTCCTACGAGCAGTACTTC
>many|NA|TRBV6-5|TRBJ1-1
CASSYSSVGDTEAFF
TGTGCCAGCAGTTACTCGAGCGTAGGGGACACTGAAGCTTTCTTT
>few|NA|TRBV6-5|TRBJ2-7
CASSYTRLSSYEQYF
TGTGCCAGCAGTTACACTCGCCTTAGCTCCTACGAGCAGTACTTC
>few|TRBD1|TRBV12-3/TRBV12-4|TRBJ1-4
CASSPWTGKVNEKLFF
TGTGCCAGCAGTCCCTGGACAGGGAAGGTTAATGAAAAACTGTTTTTT
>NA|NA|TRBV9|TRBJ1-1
CASSVEGGGVGTEAFF
TGTGCCAGCAGCGTAGAGGGCGGAGGGGTGGGCACTGAAGCTTTCTTT
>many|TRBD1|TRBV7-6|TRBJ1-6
CASSLGTGGFSPLHF
TGTGCCAGCAGCTTGGGGACAGGGGGTTTTTCACCCCTCCACTTT